This TCR beta chain was found in a study of T cell responses to AZD1222 COVID-19 vaccine. The repertoire was sequenced with immunoSEQ multiplex PCR; TCRdb's copy has only in-frame clones and lacks some. The repertoire holds around 180,000 clones, with about 94% as singletons. In its sample, this clone was seen a few times. J gave up 6 bases and V 0 bases, and 5 bases lay outside the gene matches. The V gene's germline CDR1 is SEHNR and CDR2 FQNEAQ (reference sequence). CDR3 size: 16 residues. V gene TRBV7-9 combines with J gene TRBJ2-2; 9 positions match TRBD1. The receptor was isolated from an adult in good health. Specimen: peripheral blood, collected on day 0 of AZD1222 vaccination. This CDR3 reads CASSLAGTGLSGELFF. The CDR3 nucleotides read TGTGCCAGCAGCTTAGCCGGGACAGGGTTGTCCGGGGAGCTGTTTTTT.